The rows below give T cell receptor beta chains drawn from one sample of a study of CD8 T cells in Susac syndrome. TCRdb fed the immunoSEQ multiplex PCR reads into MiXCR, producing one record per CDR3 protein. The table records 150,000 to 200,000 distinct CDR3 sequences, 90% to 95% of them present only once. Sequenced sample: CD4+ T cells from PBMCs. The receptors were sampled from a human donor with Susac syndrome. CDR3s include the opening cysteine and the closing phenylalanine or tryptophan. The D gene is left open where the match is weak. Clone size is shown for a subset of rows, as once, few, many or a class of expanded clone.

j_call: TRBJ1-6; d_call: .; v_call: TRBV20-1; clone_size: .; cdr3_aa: CSARVTGGSPLHF; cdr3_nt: TGCAGTGCTAGAGTTACGGGGGGTTCACCCCTCCACTTT
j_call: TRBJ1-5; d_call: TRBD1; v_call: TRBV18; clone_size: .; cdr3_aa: CASSPGTDQPQHF; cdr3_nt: TGTGCCAGCTCACCAGGGACAGATCAGCCCCAGCATTTT
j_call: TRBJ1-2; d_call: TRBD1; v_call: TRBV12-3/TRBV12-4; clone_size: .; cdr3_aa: CASSLAGGGSANYGYTF; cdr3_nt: TGTGCCAGCAGTTTAGCAGGGGGCGGTTCAGCTAACTATGGCTACACCTTC
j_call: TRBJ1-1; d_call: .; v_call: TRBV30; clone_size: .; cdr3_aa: CAWMPGRRAFF; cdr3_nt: TGTGCCTGGATGCCAGGGAGGCGAGCTTTCTTT
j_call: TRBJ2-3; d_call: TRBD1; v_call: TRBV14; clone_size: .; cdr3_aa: CASSPQGAGGTDTQYF; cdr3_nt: TGTGCCAGCAGCCCACAGGGGGCGGGTGGTACAGATACGCAGTATTTT
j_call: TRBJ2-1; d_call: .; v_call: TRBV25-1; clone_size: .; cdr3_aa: CASSDPGLAHNEQFF; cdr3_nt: TGTGCCAGCAGTGATCCCGGGTTAGCCCACAATGAGCAGTTCTTC
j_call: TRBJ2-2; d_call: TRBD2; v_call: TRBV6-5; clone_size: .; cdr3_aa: CASSRGLAGSGELFF; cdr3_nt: TGTGCCAGCAGCCGAGGACTAGCGGGGTCAGGGGAGCTGTTTTTT
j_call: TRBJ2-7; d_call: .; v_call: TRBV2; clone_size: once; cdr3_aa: CASKLLRDEQYF; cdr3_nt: TGTGCCAGCAAGCTACTAAGGGACGAGCAGTACTTC
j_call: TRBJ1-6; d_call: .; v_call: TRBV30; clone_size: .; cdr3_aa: CAWSVLKSSSYNSPLHF; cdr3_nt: TGTGCCTGGAGTGTACTAAAGAGCAGCTCCTATAATTCACCCCTCCACTTT
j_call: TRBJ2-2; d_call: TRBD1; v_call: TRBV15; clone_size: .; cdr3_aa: CATSTKAGQGATGELFF; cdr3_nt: TGTGCCACCAGCACAAAGGCGGGACAGGGGGCCACCGGGGAGCTGTTTTTT
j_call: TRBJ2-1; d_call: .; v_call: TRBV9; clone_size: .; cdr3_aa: CASSARDFHITEQFF; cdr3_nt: TGTGCCAGCAGCGCCCGGGACTTCCACATCACTGAGCAGTTCTTC
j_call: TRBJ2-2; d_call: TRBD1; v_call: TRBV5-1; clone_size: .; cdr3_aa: CASSTTGGSVTGELFF; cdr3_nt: TGCGCCAGCAGCACGACAGGGGGCTCTGTGACCGGGGAGCTGTTTTTT
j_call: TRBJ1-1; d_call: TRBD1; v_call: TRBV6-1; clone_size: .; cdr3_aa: CASSDPGTAF; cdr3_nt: TGTGCCAGCAGTGACCCCGGGACAGCGTTT
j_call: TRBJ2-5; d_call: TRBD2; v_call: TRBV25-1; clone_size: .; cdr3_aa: CASSEYSGGGETQYF; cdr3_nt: TGTGCCAGCAGTGAATACTCTGGGGGGGGAGAGACCCAGTACTTC
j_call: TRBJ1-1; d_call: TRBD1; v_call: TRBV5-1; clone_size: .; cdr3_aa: CASSVQGVNTEAFF; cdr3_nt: TGCGCCAGCAGTGTACAGGGGGTGAACACTGAAGCTTTCTTT
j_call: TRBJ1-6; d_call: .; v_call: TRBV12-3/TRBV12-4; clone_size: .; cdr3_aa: CASRPSGGSNSPLHF; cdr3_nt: TGTGCCAGCAGACCCTCCGGGGGGAGTAATTCACCCCTCCACTTT
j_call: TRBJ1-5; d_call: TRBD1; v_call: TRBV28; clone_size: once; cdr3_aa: CASSVLLQGADQPQHF; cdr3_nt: TGTGCCAGCAGTGTCCTCTTACAGGGGGCGGATCAGCCCCAGCATTTT
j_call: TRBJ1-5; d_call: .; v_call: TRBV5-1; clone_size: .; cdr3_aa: CASSADWDQPQHF; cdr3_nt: TGCGCCAGCAGCGCCGACTGGGATCAGCCCCAGCATTTT
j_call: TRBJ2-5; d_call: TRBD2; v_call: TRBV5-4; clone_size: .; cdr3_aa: CASRLTSGEGETQYF; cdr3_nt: TGTGCCAGCCGCCTGACTAGCGGGGAAGGAGAGACCCAGTACTTC
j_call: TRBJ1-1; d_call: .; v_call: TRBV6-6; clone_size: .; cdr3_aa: CASTETQKGTEAFF; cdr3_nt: TGTGCCAGCACAGAGACACAAAAGGGCACTGAAGCTTTCTTT
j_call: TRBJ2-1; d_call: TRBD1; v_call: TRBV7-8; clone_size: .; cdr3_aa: CASIQDRGLTYNEQFF; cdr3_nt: TGTGCCAGCATCCAGGACAGGGGGCTAACATACAATGAGCAGTTCTTC
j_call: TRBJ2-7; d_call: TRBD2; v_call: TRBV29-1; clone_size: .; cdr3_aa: CSVGTSGNIEQYF; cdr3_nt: TGCAGCGTCGGGACTAGCGGGAATATCGAGCAGTACTTC
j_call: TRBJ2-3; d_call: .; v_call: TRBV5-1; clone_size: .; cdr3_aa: CASSRDSEFTDTQYF; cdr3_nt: TGCGCCAGCAGCCGAGACAGTGAATTCACAGATACGCAGTATTTT
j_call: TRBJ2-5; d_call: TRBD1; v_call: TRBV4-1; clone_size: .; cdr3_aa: CASSLVTGGGETQYF; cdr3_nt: TGCGCCAGCAGCCTTGTCACAGGGGGCGGTGAGACCCAGTACTTC
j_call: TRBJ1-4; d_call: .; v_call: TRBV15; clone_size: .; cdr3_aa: CATSTVEAPTNEKLFF; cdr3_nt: TGTGCCACCAGCACAGTAGAAGCTCCGACTAATGAAAAACTGTTTTTT
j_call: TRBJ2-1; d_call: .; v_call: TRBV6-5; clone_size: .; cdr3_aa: CASSYSYAEEQFF; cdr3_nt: TGTGCCAGCAGTTACTCGTACGCCGAGGAGCAGTTCTTC
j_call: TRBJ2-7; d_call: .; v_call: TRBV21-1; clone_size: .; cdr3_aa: CASSQPLRGGRHSYEQYF; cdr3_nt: TGTGCCAGCAGCCAACCTTTGAGGGGCGGGAGACACTCCTACGAGCAGTACTTC
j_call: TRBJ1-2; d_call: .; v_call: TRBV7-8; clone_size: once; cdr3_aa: CASSLGFNGHYGYTF; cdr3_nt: TGTGCCAGCAGCTTAGGGTTCAACGGCCACTATGGCTACACCTTC
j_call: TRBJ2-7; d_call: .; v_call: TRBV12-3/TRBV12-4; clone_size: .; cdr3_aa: CASSLLSGIYEQYF; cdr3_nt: TGTGCCAGCAGTTTGCTTTCAGGCATCTACGAGCAGTACTTC
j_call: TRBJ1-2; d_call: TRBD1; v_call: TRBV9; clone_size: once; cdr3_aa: CASSVGTAPNYGYTF; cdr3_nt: TGTGCCAGCAGCGTCGGGACAGCTCCTAACTATGGCTACACCTTC
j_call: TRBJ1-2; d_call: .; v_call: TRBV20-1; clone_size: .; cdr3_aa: CSAGDYYYGYTF; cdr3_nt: TGCAGTGCAGGGGACTATTACTATGGCTACACCTTC
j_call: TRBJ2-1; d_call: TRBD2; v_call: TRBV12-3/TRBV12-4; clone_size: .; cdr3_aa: CASSHGLGYNEQFF; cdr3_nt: TGTGCCAGCAGTCACGGACTAGGATACAATGAGCAGTTCTTC
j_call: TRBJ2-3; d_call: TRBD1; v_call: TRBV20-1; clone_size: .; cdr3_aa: CSARVAPGQDVTDTQYF; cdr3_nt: TGCAGTGCTAGAGTTGCCCCGGGACAGGATGTGACAGATACGCAGTATTTT
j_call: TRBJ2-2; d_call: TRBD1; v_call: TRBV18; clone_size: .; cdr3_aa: CASSPDRSNTGELFF; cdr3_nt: TGTGCCAGCTCACCGGACAGGAGTAACACCGGGGAGCTGTTTTTT
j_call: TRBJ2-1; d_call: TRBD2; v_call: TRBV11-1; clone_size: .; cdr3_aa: CASSTREGAYNEQFF; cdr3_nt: TGTGCCAGCAGCACGCGGGAGGGAGCCTACAATGAGCAGTTCTTC
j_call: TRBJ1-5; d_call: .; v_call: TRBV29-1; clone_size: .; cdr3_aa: CSSADGNNQPQHF; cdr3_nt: TGCAGCTCAGCGGACGGAAACAATCAGCCCCAGCATTTT
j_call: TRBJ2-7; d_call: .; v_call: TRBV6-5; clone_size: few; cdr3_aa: CASSYTGWMAYEQYF; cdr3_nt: TGTGCCAGCAGTTACACGGGCTGGATGGCCTACGAGCAGTACTTC
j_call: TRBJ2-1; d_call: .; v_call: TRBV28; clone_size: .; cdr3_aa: CASSLRVNNNEQFF; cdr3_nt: TGTGCCAGCAGTTTGCGCGTAAACAACAATGAGCAGTTCTTC
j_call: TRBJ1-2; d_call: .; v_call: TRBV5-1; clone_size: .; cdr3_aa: CASSLTAEGPYGYTF; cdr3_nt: TGCGCCAGCAGCTTGACAGCCGAAGGCCCTTATGGCTACACCTTC
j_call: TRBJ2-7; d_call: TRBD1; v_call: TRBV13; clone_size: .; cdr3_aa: CASSSHPGQSYEQYF; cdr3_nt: TGTGCCAGCAGCTCGCATCCGGGACAGAGTTACGAGCAGTACTTC
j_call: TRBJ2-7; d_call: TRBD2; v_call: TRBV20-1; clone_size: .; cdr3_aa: CSASGLAGGPKSYEQYF; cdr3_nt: TGCAGTGCTAGTGGACTAGCGGGGGGACCTAAATCCTACGAGCAGTACTTC
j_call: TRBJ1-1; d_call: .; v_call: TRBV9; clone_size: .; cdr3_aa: CASSDTGNTEAFF; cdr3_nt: TGTGCCAGCAGCGACACAGGGAACACTGAAGCTTTCTTT
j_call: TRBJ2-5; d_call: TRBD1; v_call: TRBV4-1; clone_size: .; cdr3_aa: CASSQASGTGKETQYF; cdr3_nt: TGCGCCAGCAGCCAAGCTTCCGGGACAGGGAAAGAGACCCAGTACTTC
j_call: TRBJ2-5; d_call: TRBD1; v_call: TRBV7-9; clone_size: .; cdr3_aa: CASSLRGQVETQYF; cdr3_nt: TGTGCCAGCAGCTTAAGGGGACAGGTGGAGACCCAGTACTTC
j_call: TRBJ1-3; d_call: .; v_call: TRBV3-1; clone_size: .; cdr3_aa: CASSQIVGTGNTIYF; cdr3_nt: TGTGCCAGCAGCCAGATAGTGGGGACTGGAAACACCATATATTTT
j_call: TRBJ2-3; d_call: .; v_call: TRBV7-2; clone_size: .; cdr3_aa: CASSTRLVSSDTQYF; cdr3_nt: TGTGCCAGCAGCACGCGACTAGTTAGCTCAGATACGCAGTATTTT
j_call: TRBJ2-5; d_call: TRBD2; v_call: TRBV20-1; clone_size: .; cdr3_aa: CSASLAGPWGETQYF; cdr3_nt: TGCAGTGCTAGCTTAGCGGGCCCGTGGGGGGAGACCCAGTACTTC
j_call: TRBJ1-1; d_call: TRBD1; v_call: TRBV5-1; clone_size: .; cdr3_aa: CASSSQGANTEAFF; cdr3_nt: TGCGCCAGCAGCTCCCAGGGGGCGAACACTGAAGCTTTCTTT
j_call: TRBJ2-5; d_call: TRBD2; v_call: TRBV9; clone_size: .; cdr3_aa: CASSVEPSGYQETQYF; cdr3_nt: TGTGCCAGCAGCGTAGAACCTAGCGGGTACCAAGAGACCCAGTACTTC
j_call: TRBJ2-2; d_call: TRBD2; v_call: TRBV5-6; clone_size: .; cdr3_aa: CASSSSGGNTGELFF; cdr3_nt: TGTGCCAGCAGCAGTAGCGGGGGGAACACCGGGGAGCTGTTTTTT
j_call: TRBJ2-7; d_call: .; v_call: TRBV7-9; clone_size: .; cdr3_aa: CASSLESGRGSEQYF; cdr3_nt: TGTGCCAGCAGCTTAGAGAGCGGCAGGGGTAGCGAGCAGTACTTC
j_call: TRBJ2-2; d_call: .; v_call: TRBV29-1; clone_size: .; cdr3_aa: CSVPADNTGELFF; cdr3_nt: TGCAGCGTTCCGGCAGATAACACCGGGGAGCTGTTTTTT
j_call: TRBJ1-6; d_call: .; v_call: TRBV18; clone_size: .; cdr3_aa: CASSPQQRLNSPLHF; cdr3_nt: TGTGCCAGCTCACCGCAACAGCGTTTGAATTCACCCCTCCACTTT
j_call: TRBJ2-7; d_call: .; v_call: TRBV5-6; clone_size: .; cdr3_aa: CASSRRTAYEQYF; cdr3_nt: TGTGCCAGCAGCCGTAGGACAGCCTACGAGCAGTACTTC
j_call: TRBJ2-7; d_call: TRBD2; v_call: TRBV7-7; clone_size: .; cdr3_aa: CASSLESGGEQYF; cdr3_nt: TGTGCTAGCAGCTTAGAATCGGGAGGCGAGCAGTACTTC